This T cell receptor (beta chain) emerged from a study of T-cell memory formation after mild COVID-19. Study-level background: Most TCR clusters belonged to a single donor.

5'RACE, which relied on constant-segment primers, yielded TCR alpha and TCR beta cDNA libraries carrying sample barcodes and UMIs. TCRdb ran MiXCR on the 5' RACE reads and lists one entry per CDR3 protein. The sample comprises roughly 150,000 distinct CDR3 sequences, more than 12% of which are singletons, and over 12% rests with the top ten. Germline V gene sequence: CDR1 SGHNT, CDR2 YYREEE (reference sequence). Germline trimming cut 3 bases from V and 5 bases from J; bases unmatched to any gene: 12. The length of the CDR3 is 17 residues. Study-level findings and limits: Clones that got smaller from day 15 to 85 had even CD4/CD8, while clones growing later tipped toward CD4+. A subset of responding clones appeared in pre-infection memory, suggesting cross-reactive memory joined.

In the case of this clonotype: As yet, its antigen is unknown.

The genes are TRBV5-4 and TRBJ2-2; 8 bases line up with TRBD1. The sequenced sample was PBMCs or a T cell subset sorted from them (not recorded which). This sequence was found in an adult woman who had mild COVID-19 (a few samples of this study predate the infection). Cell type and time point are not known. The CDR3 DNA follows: TGTGCCAGCAGCTACGGACAGGGTAGACTGCGAACCGGGGAGCTGTTTTTT. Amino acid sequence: CASSYGQGRLRTGELFF.